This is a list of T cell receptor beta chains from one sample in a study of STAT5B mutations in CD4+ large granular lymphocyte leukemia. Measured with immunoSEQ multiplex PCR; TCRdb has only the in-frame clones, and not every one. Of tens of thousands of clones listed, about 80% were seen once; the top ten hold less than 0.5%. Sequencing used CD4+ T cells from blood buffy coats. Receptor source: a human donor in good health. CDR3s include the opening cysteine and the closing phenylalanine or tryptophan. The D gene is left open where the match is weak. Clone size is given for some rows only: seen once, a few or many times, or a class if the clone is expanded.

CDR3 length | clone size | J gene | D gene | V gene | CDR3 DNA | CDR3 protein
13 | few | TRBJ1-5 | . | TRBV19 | TGTGCCAGTAGTCTTTGGGGCGATCAGCCCCAGCATTTT | CASSLWGDQPQHF
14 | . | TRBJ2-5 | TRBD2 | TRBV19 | TGTGCCAGTAGTATGGTGGGAGGGGAGGAGACCCAGTACTTC | CASSMVGGEETQYF
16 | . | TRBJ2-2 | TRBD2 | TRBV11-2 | TGTGCCAGCAGCTTATCTAGCGGGAGCGGCACCGGGGAGCTGTTTTTT | CASSLSSGSGTGELFF
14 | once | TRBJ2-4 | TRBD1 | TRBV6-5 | TGTGCCAGCAGTCAAAGACAGGGTACGGACATTCAGTACTTC | CASSQRQGTDIQYF
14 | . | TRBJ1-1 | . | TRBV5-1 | TGCGCCAGCAGCTTGGGGGGGGAGAACACTGAAGCTTTCTTT | CASSLGGENTEAFF
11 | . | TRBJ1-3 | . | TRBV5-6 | TGTGCCAGCAGCTCGGGGAACACCATATATTTT | CASSSGNTIYF
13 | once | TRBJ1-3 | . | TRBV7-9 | TGTGCCAGCAGCTTAGCGGGAGGAGGGGCCATATATTTT | CASSLAGGGAIYF
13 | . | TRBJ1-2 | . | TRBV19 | TGTGCCACCAGTAGGGCCCGCGGCTATGGCTACACCTTC | CATSRARGYGYTF
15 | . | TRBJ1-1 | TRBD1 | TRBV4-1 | TGCGCCAGCAGCCAAGCCTACAGGGGGCGCACTGAAGCTTTCTTT | CASSQAYRGRTEAFF
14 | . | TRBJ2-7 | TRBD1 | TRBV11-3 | TGTGCCAGCAGCATAGGACAGGGTTCTTACGAGCAGTACTTC | CASSIGQGSYEQYF
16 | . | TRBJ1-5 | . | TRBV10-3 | TGTGCCATCAGTGAGTCGGAACAGGGAGGGAGTCAGCCCCAGCATTTT | CAISESEQGGSQPQHF